Listed below are T cell receptor beta chains from one sample, sequenced in a study of PD-1 blockade in classical Hodgkin lymphoma. Assay: immunoSEQ multiplex PCR; the TCRdb copy retains only in-frame clones and omits some. The table has under 25,000 clones, 70% to 80% seen once. Specimen: peripheral blood mononuclear cells (PBMCs), collected before the second cycle of nivolumab. These receptor sequences come from a human donor with classical Hodgkin lymphoma. Both conserved end residues are part of each CDR3. The D gene is left open where the match is weak. Size is omitted from some rows. Given values are once, few, many or a class for expanded clones.

j_call clone_size v_call d_call cdr3_aa cdr3_nt
TRBJ2-7 NA TRBV4-1 NA CASSTITDDYPYEQYF TGCGCCAGCAGCACGATCACGGATGACTACCCCTACGAGCAGTACTTC
TRBJ1-4 NA TRBV5-8 NA CASSDEGLGEKLFF TGTGCCAGCAGCGACGAGGGCTTGGGTGAAAAACTGTTTTTT
TRBJ2-7 NA TRBV29-1 NA CSVEMGDYEQYF TGCAGCGTAGAAATGGGGGACTACGAGCAGTACTTC
TRBJ2-7 NA TRBV4-2 TRBD2 CASSQGQLADSYEQYF TGTGCCAGCAGCCAGGGGCAACTAGCGGACTCCTACGAGCAGTACTTC
TRBJ1-2 NA TRBV19 NA CASTDSFYGYTF TGTGCCAGTACCGATAGTTTCTATGGCTACACCTTC
TRBJ2-1 NA TRBV29-1 NA CSVLAGDAYNEQFF TGCAGCGTTCTAGCCGGGGATGCTTACAATGAGCAGTTCTTC
TRBJ2-1 NA TRBV27 TRBD1 CASSSSQGVYNEQFF TGTGCCAGCAGCAGTAGCCAGGGGGTCTACAATGAGCAGTTCTTC
TRBJ1-6 NA TRBV21-1 NA CASRARFTTYNSPLHF TGTGCCAGCAGGGCCCGGTTCACGACCTATAATTCACCCCTCCACTTT
TRBJ1-2 NA TRBV9 NA CASSPTPGALYGYTF TGTGCCAGCAGCCCCACTCCAGGGGCCCTCTATGGCTACACCTTC
TRBJ2-7 NA TRBV5-1 TRBD1 CASSLDRGPYEQYF TGCGCCAGCAGCCTGGACAGGGGCCCCTACGAGCAGTACTTC
TRBJ1-1 NA TRBV5-1 TRBD1 CASSDRGGKDEAFF TGCGCCAGCAGCGACAGGGGAGGTAAGGATGAAGCTTTCTTT
TRBJ1-4 NA TRBV2 NA CASTEGSWVEKLFF TGTGCCAGCACTGAAGGGTCATGGGTTGAAAAACTGTTTTTT
TRBJ2-3 few TRBV6-1 NA CASSEVQGTADTQYF TGTGCCAGCAGTGAAGTGCAGGGCACTGCAGATACGCAGTATTTT
TRBJ2-7 few TRBV4-1 NA CASSPTGPRYEQYF TGCGCCAGCAGCCCGACGGGACCCCGCTACGAGCAGTACTTC
TRBJ1-2 NA TRBV12-5 NA CASGLDPDSKQGKSFGYTF TGTGCTAGTGGTTTGGATCCAGACTCGAAACAGGGTAAGAGCTTCGGCTACACCTTC
TRBJ1-3 NA TRBV7-9 NA CASSLGGLGNTIYF TGTGCCAGCAGCTTAGGAGGCCTCGGAAACACCATATATTTT
TRBJ2-2 NA TRBV29-1 TRBD1 CSATLTGVTGELFF TGCAGCGCAACCTTAACAGGGGTCACCGGGGAGCTGTTTTTT
TRBJ2-5 NA TRBV29-1 NA CSVDQQQETQYF TGCAGCGTTGATCAGCAACAAGAGACCCAGTACTTC
TRBJ2-5 NA TRBV6-6 NA CASSQRETQYF TGTGCCAGCAGTCAAAGGGAGACCCAGTACTTC
TRBJ2-1 NA TRBV4-1 NA CASSQTGTRNNEQFF TGCGCCAGCAGCCAGACCGGGACACGGAACAATGAGCAGTTCTTC
TRBJ1-1 NA TRBV19 NA CASSGNRRTTAFF TGTGCCAGTAGTGGAAACCGACGGACTACGGCTTTCTTT
TRBJ2-3 NA TRBV18 NA CASSPSSRDTQYF TGTGCCAGCTCACCGAGTTCTCGGGATACGCAGTATTTT
TRBJ2-2 NA TRBV29-1 NA CSVEFGTGELFF TGCAGCGTTGAATTTGGCACCGGGGAGCTGTTTTTT
TRBJ2-7 NA TRBV6-1 NA CASSERGANEQYF TGTGCCAGCAGTGAAAGGGGAGCCAACGAGCAGTACTTC